This T cell receptor (beta chain) was sequenced for a study of T cell responses to AZD1222 COVID-19 vaccine. On this clone: Its target is not known.

The germline CDR1 and CDR2 sequences are SEHNR and FQNEAQ (reference sequence). The CDR3 runs to 16 residues. V lost 5 bases, J lost 4 bases, and 17 bases lay in between. Whole-study results and caveats: CD4 TCRs covered the whole spike, strongest at regions 160-218 and 743-854. Without day 14 samples, only post-peak T cell repertoires were studied. Only five or six AZD1222 recipients were seropositive at baseline.

Produced via immunoSEQ multiplex PCR; TCRdb's table is partial and in-frame only. Here the sample spans about 160,000 clones, about 89% being singletons. Source: peripheral blood, taken on day 0 of AZD1222 vaccination. This TCR came from an adult in good health. This chain connects TRBV7-9 to TRBJ1-4; D may be TRBD1 (5 bases). Here the CDR3 reads CASSPQGGRGNEKLFF. The CDR3 DNA is TGTGCCAGCAGCCCTCAGGGAGGGCGGGGTAATGAAAAACTGTTTTTT.